This T cell receptor (beta chain) is drawn from a study of cytomegalovirus exposure and HLA in healthy donors. The study's findings and limits: Analysis performed later showed TCR beta chains linked to HLA being more clonally expanded than equally common others.

Germline lookup yields CDR1 ENHRY and CDR2 SYGVKD. V lost 5 bases to trimming and J lost 7 bases; unmatched junction nucleotides: 5. The CDR3 length is 15 residues. Details on this clone: Its target is unknown.

Use of 60 Vbeta and 13 Jbeta primers characterized the PCR. Repertoires were generated with immunoSEQ multiplex PCR, while TCRdb's copy carries only in-frame clones and drops some. The top ten clones hold more than 5% of a sample with roughly 100,000 clones, around a tenth of them seen once. This receptor was identified in a man aged 35 to 55 in good health and CMV-seropositive. The chain links TRBV10-3 to TRBJ2-1, with TRBD2 matching over 13 bases. Source material: PBMCs. The CDR3 DNA reads TGTGCCATCAGTCCCGGGACTAGCGGGATAAATGAGCAGTTCTTC. Residues: CAISPGTSGINEQFF.